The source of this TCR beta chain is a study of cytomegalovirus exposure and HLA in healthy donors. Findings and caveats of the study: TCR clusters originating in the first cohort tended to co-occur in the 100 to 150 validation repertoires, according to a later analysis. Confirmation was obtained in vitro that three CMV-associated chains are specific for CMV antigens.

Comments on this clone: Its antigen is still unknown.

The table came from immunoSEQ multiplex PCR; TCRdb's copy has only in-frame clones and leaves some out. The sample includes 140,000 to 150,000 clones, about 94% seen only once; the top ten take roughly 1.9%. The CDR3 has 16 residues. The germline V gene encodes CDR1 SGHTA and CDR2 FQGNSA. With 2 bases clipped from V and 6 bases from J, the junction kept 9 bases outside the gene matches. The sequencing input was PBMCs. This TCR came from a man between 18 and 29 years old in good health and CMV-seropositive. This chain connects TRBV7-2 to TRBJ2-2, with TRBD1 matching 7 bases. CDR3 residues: CASSLRRQGRAGELFF. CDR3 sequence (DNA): TGTGCCAGCAGCTTACGCCGACAGGGCCGGGCCGGGGAGCTGTTTTTT.